At least ten counts were recorded for the clone carrying this TCR beta chain. Its cognate antigen is unknown. The data belong to a study of regulatory T cells in long-lasting Graves disease. CDR3 regions were amplified by Arm-PCR using iRepertoire HTBI primers to build TCR beta libraries. TCRdb ran MiXCR on the multiplex PCR reads and lists one entry per CDR3 protein. The sample carries around 450,000 distinct CDR3 sequences, just under 15% recorded once. Germline V gene sequence: CDR1 SGHRS, CDR2 YFSETQ. Losses at the gene ends were 2 bases for V and 2 bases for J; bases not matched to a gene: 6. The CDR3 length is 16 residues. Whole-study results and caveats: Persistent patients had a count of shared public clonotypes (roughly 2,500) that exceeded that of new patients (966).

Time point defined: newly diagnosed GD, antithyroid drugs for less than 3 months. Following extraction of RNA from PBMCs, that RNA was used to make the TCR library. A nine-milliliter sample of peripheral blood was drawn into EDTA tubes. This same sample was also taken into another study, of T cells in Graves' hyperthyroidism and ophthalmopathy. That source notes: Uncontrolled infection, other autoimmune disease, pregnancy or lactation barred patients from enrollment. In blood, most of the thyroid clonotypes expanded above 0.001 were also present.

The material was peripheral blood mononuclear cells (PBMCs), obtained at new diagnosis, from a patient treated with antithyroid drugs. The chain uses TRBV5-1 and TRBJ2-1; 8 nucleotides align to TRBD2. This receptor was identified in a woman in her twenties or thirties with Graves disease. CDR3 nucleotides: TGCGCCAGCAGCTTATCCAGCGGGGGCGCCTACAATGAGCAGTTCTTC. This sequence encodes CASSLSSGGAYNEQFF. The variable domain in full, with the rest retrieved from reference TRBV5-1 and TRBJ2-1, is KAGVTQTPRYLIKTRGQQVTLSCSPISGHRSVSWYQQTPGQGLQFLFEYFSETQRNKGNFPGRFSGRQFSNSRSEMNVSTLELGDSALYLCASSLSSGGAYNEQFFGPGTRLTVL.